This entry lists 24 T cell receptor beta chains sequenced from one sample in a study of T cell therapy after organ transplantation. The method was immunoSEQ multiplex PCR; TCRdb's version includes in-frame clones alone and lacks a portion of them. The table lists 15,000 to 20,000 clones, roughly four fifths of them singletons. Which antigens these TCRs recognize remains unknown. Sample time point: 4-8 weeks after completion of therapy. The specimen comprised CD8+ T cells from blood, sampled after autologous CMV-specific T cell therapy. All receptors come from a human patient who had received a solid organ transplant and had CMV disease. Some T cells may be provided by the graft donor.

This clone turned up a few times. The J gene is TRBJ1-6, the V gene TRBV4-3; D might be TRBD1 (5 bases). The germline V gene has CDR1 LGHNA and CDR2 YSLEER. The CDR3 has 14 amino acids. V lost 2 bases and J 16 bases, leaving 18 bases between the germline ends. CDR3: CASSQFRDFNPLHF. For the CDR3, the DNA is TGCGCCAGCAGCCAATTCCGGGACTTCAACCCTCTCCACTTT.

The J gene is TRBJ2-1, the V gene TRBV7-9, with 8 positions matching TRBD2. CDR3 length: 14 amino acids. Germline CDR1 and CDR2: SEHNR and FQNEAQ (reference sequence). V trimming: 5 bases; J trimming: 9 bases; junction bases outside the gene matches: 9. In nucleotides, the CDR3 is TGTGCCAGCAGCCCCTGGACTAGCTCCAGTGAGCAGTTCTTC. Translated, it gives CASSPWTSSSEQFF.

This chain joins TRBV5-5 and TRBJ2-7; 9 positions agree with TRBD2. The V gene end was trimmed by 4 bases and the J gene end by 7 bases; junction bases not matched to a gene: 12. CDR3 length: 15 amino acids. CDR1 SGHKS and CDR2 YYEKEE come from the germline V gene (reference sequence). CDR3 DNA sequence: TGTGCCAGCAGCGGGAGTAGCGGGAGAGCGCGTGAGCAGTACTTC. This sequence encodes CASSGSSGRAREQYF.

The chain combines TRBV6-5 with TRBJ1-1; D not resolved. The germline V gene has CDR1 MNHEY and CDR2 SVGAGI. This CDR3 has 11 residues. Trimming cost V 2 bases and J 8 bases, with 6 bases left between them. The CDR3 is CASSYRGEAFF. CDR3 nucleotide sequence: TGTGCCAGCAGTTACCGAGGGGAAGCTTTCTTT.

This chain links TRBV7-9 with TRBJ2-5, with D unclear. V shed 5 bases and J shed 4 bases, with 14 bases lying between them. The length of the CDR3 is 14 residues. Germline CDR1 reads SEHNR; CDR2 reads FQNEAQ (reference sequence). CDR3 loop: CASSPLSTGETQYF. The CDR3, as DNA: TGTGCCAGCAGCCCGCTAAGCACGGGAGAGACCCAGTACTTC.

This clone was observed a single time. A read error may account for a junction end that differs from germline. The chain recombines TRBV29-1 with TRBJ1-2, with TRBD1 matching over 7 bases. The CDR3 runs 12 residues. Germline CDR1 and CDR2: SQVTM and ANQGSEA. CDR3 sequence reads: CSVEGGAYGYTF. The CDR3 region has the DNA TGCAGCGTGGAAGGGGGCGCCTATGGCTACACCTTC.

J is TRBJ2-1 and V is TRBV6-4; D is possibly TRBD2 (5 bases). The ends were cut back, 6 bases at V and 8 bases at J, with 14 bases in the middle. Germline loops: CDR1 MRHNA, CDR2 SNTAGT. The CDR3 length is 13 residues. The CDR3 DNA is TGTGCCAGCAGCGAGGGCGCGGTCGATGAGCAGTTCTTC. It codes for CASSEGAVDEQFF.

This clone appeared a few times. The V and J genes are TRBV4-2 and TRBJ1-4, with D uncertain. The germline gives CDR1 LGHNA, CDR2 YNFKEQ. This CDR3 is built from 15 residues. Trimming pared 2 bases from V and 7 bases from J, leaving 14 bases between. The DNA of the CDR3 is TGTGCCAGCAGCCAAAGGCGGGGAGAGGCTGAAAAACTGTTTTTT. Its translation: CASSQRRGEAEKLFF.

This clone was counted between two and nine times. The V and J genes are TRBV6-4 and TRBJ1-1, with TRBD1 matching 7 bases. The germline V gene encodes CDR1 MRHNA and CDR2 SNTAGT. This CDR3 spans 13 amino acids. J gave up 3 bases and V 2 bases, and 0 bases lay outside the gene matches. This CDR3 reads CASSDRGHTEAFF. The CDR3 DNA sequence: TGTGCCAGCAGTGACAGGGGGCACACTGAAGCTTTCTTT.

The rearrangement joins TRBV4-1 to TRBJ1-2; 8 nucleotides match TRBD1. The length of the CDR3 is 18 residues. With 1 base clipped from V and 3 bases from J, the junction kept 13 bases outside the gene matches. The V gene's germline CDR1 is MGHRA and CDR2 YSYEKL. The CDR3 is CASSQADREVLVDYGYTF. DNA of the CDR3: TGCGCCAGCAGCCAAGCGGACAGGGAAGTTCTGGTGGACTATGGCTACACCTTC.

This clone was picked up one time. The chain recombines TRBV7-9 with TRBJ2-2; D is unclear. Per germline, CDR1 SEHNR and CDR2 FQNEAQ (reference sequence). The CDR3 consists of 17 residues. V was clipped by 5 bases and J by 5 bases, with 21 bases between them. The CDR3 region is CASSGLVGEVRTGELFF. The CDR3 nucleotides are TGTGCCAGCAGCGGGCTGGTTGGGGAAGTTCGGACCGGGGAGCTGTTTTTT.

The rearrangement links TRBV27 to TRBJ2-5, with D maybe TRBD1 (6 bases). This CDR3 is 16 amino acids long. Germline CDR1 MNHEY, CDR2 SMNVEV (reference sequence). V shed 2 bases and J shed 1 base, with 14 bases lying between them. The CDR3 nucleotides are TGTGCCAGCAGTTTAGAGAGGACAGTCTCCCAAGAGACCCAGTACTTC. It specifies CASSLERTVSQETQYF.

Only a few counts were recorded for this clone. This chain joins TRBV7-9 and TRBJ2-2; D is unclear. The length of the CDR3 is 11 residues. Germline V gene lookup returns CDR1 SEHNR and CDR2 FQNEAQ (reference sequence). The germline V and J ends were trimmed by 1 base and 7 bases, with 1 base remaining between them. The CDR3 spells CASSLDGELFF. The DNA for the CDR3 is TGTGCCAGCAGCTTAGACGGGGAGCTGTTTTTT.

This clone appeared once. The chain is built from TRBV13 and TRBJ1-1; no firm D call. The CDR3 loop spans 13 amino acids. Trimming took off 1 base at V and 6 bases at J, with 9 bases between the two ends. In germline, CDR1 is PRHDT, CDR2 FYEKMQ (reference sequence). CDR3 sequence reads: CASSLATQSEAFF. The CDR3 DNA reads TGTGCCAGCAGCTTAGCCACGCAATCTGAAGCTTTCTTT.

The chain links TRBV7-9 to TRBJ2-2; D uncertain. CDR3 length: 11 residues. Trimming took 4 bases from V and 11 from J, leaving 8 bases between them. The germline V gene has CDR1 SEHNR and CDR2 FQNEAQ (reference sequence). CDR3 in amino acids: CASSSQRELFF. Written as DNA, the CDR3 is TGTGCCAGCAGCTCCCAGAGAGAGCTGTTTTTT. The full variable domain, completed using reference TRBV7-9 and TRBJ2-2, is DTGVSQNPRHKITKRGQNVTFRCDPISEHNRLYWYRQTLGQGPEFLTYFQNEAQLEKSRLLSDRFSAERPKGSFSTLEIQRTEQGDSAMYLCASSSQRELFFGEGSRLTVL.

The chain employs TRBV9 and TRBJ2-7; 7 nucleotides line up with TRBD1. CDR1 and CDR2 from the germline V gene are SGDLS and YYNGEE. Trimming removed 3 bases from V and 0 bases from J; junction bases left unmatched: 6. This CDR3 comprises 15 residues. The CDR3 nucleotides read TGTGCCAGCAGCGCCCGGGACAGAGACTCCTACGAGCAGTACTTC. It codes for CASSARDRDSYEQYF.

Note on this clone: One end of the junction varies from germline; a read error may be responsible. The rearrangement uses TRBV13 and TRBJ2-5, with 7 bases that match TRBD2. The germline CDR1 and CDR2 sequences are PRHDT and FYEKMQ (reference sequence). CDR3 length equals 11 residues. CDR3 amino acids: CASSLREIQYF. CDR3 bases: TGTGCCAGCAGCTTGCGGGAGATCCAGTACTTC.

This chain joins TRBV2 and TRBJ2-4; the D gene could be TRBD1 or TRBD2 (5 bases each). Per germline, CDR1 SNHLY and CDR2 FYNNEI. CDR3 length: 14 residues. V was shortened by 11 bases and J by 1 base, with 15 bases between the two germline ends. CDR3: CACRDPGAKNIQYF. The CDR3 DNA reads TGTGCCTGCCGGGATCCAGGGGCCAAAAACATTCAGTACTTC.

The chain employs TRBV10-2 and TRBJ1-5; no definite D call. This CDR3 comprises 16 residues. Trimming took 4 bases from V and 2 from J, leaving 15 bases between them. Germline values: CDR1 WSHSY, CDR2 SAAADI. This CDR3 reads CASSVTREPRNQPQHF. CDR3 DNA: TGCGCCAGCAGTGTAACCCGTGAACCCCGCAATCAGCCCCAGCATTTT.

This chain connects TRBV27 to TRBJ2-1, with 8 bases aligning to TRBD2. Germline values: CDR1 MNHEY, CDR2 SMNVEV (reference sequence). The CDR3 covers 17 residues. J gave up 6 bases and V 0 bases, and 10 bases lay outside the gene matches. CDR3 loop: CASSLSWGSGRGNEQFF. For the CDR3, the DNA is TGTGCCAGCAGTTTATCTTGGGGGAGCGGGAGAGGCAATGAGCAGTTCTTC.

V usage is TRBV10-2 and J usage is TRBJ2-1; D is unresolved. The CDR3 consists of 12 residues. The germline gives CDR1 WSHSY, CDR2 SAAADI. V lost 4 bases to trimming and J lost 6 bases, with 7 bases between them. Here the CDR3 DNA reads TGCGCCAGCAGTGGAAGTCCCAATGAGCAGTTCTTC. Translation gives CASSGSPNEQFF.

V gene TRBV2 combines with J gene TRBJ1-2, with D possibly matching TRBD1 (5 bases). CDR3 length: 14 amino acids. The ends were cut back, 3 bases at V and 4 bases at J, with 12 bases in the middle. Germline CDR1 is SNHLY and CDR2 is FYNNEI. The CDR3 protein is CASSEGTGGYGYTF. CDR3 sequence (DNA): TGTGCCAGCAGTGAGGGGACGGGAGGCTATGGCTACACCTTC.

V usage is TRBV5-8 and J usage is TRBJ1-6, with 7 positions matching TRBD1. The CDR3 runs 16 residues. The V and J ends lost 0 bases and 7 bases, in that order; junction bases with no gene match: 7. Germline CDR1 and CDR2: SGHTS and YDEGEE. CDR3 residues: CASSLEYGTVNSPLHF. CDR3 in DNA: TGTGCCAGCAGCTTGGAGTACGGGACAGTAAATTCACCCCTCCACTTT.

The chain combines TRBV27 with TRBJ1-4, with 7 positions matching TRBD1. Losses at the gene ends were 5 bases for V and 6 bases for J; bases not matched to a gene: 6. Germline values: CDR1 MNHEY, CDR2 SMNVEV (reference sequence). CDR3 length equals 14 residues. As DNA, the CDR3 is TGTGCCAGCAGTCCCCGCCAGGGGGATGAAAAACTGTTTTTT. Its protein product is CASSPRQGDEKLFF.